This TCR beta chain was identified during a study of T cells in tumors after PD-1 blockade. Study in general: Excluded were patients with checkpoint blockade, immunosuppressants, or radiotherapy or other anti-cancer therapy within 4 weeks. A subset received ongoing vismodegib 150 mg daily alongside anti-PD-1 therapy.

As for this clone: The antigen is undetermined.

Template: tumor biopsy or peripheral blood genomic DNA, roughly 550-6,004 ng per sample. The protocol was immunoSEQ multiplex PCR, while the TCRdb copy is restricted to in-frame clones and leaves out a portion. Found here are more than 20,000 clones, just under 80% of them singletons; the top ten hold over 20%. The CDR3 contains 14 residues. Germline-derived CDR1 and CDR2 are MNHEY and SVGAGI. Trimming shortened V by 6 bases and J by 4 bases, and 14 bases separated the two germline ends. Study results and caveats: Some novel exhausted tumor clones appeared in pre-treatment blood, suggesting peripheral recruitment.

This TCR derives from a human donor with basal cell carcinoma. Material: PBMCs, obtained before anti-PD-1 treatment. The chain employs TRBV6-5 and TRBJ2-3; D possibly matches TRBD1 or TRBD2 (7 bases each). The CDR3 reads CASRAGGGADTQYF. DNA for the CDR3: TGTGCCAGCAGAGCAGGGGGGGGCGCAGATACGCAGTATTTT.